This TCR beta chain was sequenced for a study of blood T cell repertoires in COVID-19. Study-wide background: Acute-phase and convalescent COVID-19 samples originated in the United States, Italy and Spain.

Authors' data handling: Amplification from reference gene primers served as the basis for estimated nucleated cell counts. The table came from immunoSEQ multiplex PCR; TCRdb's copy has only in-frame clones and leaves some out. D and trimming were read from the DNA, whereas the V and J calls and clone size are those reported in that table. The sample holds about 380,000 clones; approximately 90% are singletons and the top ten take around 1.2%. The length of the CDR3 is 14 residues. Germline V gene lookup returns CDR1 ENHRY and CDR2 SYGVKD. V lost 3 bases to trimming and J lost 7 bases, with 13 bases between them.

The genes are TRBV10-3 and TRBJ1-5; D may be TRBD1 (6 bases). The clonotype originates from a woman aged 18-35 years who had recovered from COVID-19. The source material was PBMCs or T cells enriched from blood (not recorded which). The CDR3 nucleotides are TGTGCCATCAGTGAATCACAGGGTGGCCAGCCCCAGCATTTT. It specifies CAISESQGGQPQHF.